This T cell receptor beta chain was recovered during a study of T cell responses to AZD1222 COVID-19 vaccine. Overall study context: Second-dose timings of about 4 or about 12 weeks were pooled.

CDR3 length: 13 amino acids. The V end was cut by 3 bases, the J end by 1 base, with 9 bases between. Germline CDR1 and CDR2: SQVTM and ANQGSEA. Assay: immunoSEQ multiplex PCR; the TCRdb copy retains only in-frame clones and omits some. The sample holds 90,000 to 140,000 clones; more than 75% are singletons and the top ten take roughly 2.6%. About this clone itself: Its antigen is currently unknown.

Study-level findings and limits: Spike-specific TCR breadth and depth grew following two AZD1222 doses. Just a handful of people given AZD1222 tested seropositive at baseline. Donor demographics were predominantly white British with a female majority; clonal diversity may be underestimated.

Sequencing used peripheral blood, obtained on day 0 of AZD1222 vaccination. The source is an adult in good health. The genes are TRBV29-1 and TRBJ1-1; no reliable D call. The CDR3 DNA reads TGCAGCGTTGAGGTGGGCGGGAACACTGAAGCTTTCTTT. Translated, it gives CSVEVGGNTEAFF. Full variable domain (missing parts from reference TRBV29-1 and TRBJ1-1): SAVISQKPSRDICQRGTSLTIQCQVDSQVTMMFWYRQQPGQSLTLIATANQGSEATYESGFVIDKFPISRPNLTFSTLTVSNMSPEDSSIYLCSVEVGGNTEAFFGQGTRLTVV.